The next 9 T cell receptor beta chains were all read from a single sample in a study of OX40 agonist ivuxolimab in advanced cancers. Clones were sequenced by immunoSEQ multiplex PCR, and TCRdb holds only the in-frame ones, with some missing. The sample yields about 19,000 clones, 78% seen once. The sample in question was CD4+ or CD8+ T cells sorted from blood, obtained in a trial of the OX40 agonist ivuxolimab. The origin of the receptors is an adult with an advanced solid tumor such as melanoma, head and neck, liver or kidney cancer.

The chain recombines TRBV6-1 with TRBJ2-5, with 8 bases matching TRBD1. This CDR3 comprises 15 residues. From germline, CDR1 is MNHNS and CDR2 SASEGT. V shed 3 bases, J shed 1 base, and the junction held 4 bases outside the gene matches. CDR3 nucleotide sequence: TGTGCCAGCAGTGATTTGGGACAGGTCCAAGAGACCCAGTACTTC. Its translation: CASSDLGQVQETQYF.

The chain links TRBV27 to TRBJ2-7; D possibly corresponds to TRBD2 (6 bases). Germline V gives CDR1 MNHEY, CDR2 SMNVEV (reference sequence). The CDR3 loop spans 13 amino acids. V gave up 3 bases and J gave up 3 bases, with 9 bases separating them. The CDR3 DNA is TGTGCCAGCAGTTTTGGGACTTACTACGAGCAGTACTTC. Its translation: CASSFGTYYEQYF.

This clone is classed as medium-sized. This chain links TRBV15 with TRBJ1-1, with D maybe TRBD1 (5 bases). CDR1 is LNHNV and CDR2 is YYDKDF in the germline V gene (reference sequence). CDR3 size: 17 residues. V lost 3 bases, J lost 6 bases, and 23 bases lay in between. This chain's CDR3 is CATSRVTGPPWGAEAFF. The CDR3, as DNA: TGTGCCACCAGCAGGGTTACAGGTCCCCCCTGGGGCGCTGAAGCTTTCTTT.

V and J are TRBV11-2 and TRBJ1-2; D uncertain. Trimming cost V 1 base and J 0 bases, with 9 bases left between them. Germline V gives CDR1 SGHAT, CDR2 FQNNGV. CDR3 length: 15 amino acids. The CDR3 nucleotides read TGTGCCAGCAGCTTAGCAGGATCCGCTAACTATGGCTACACCTTC. It specifies CASSLAGSANYGYTF.

The chain carries TRBV7-6 and TRBJ2-3, with TRBD2 matching 10 bases. Germline trimming cut 1 base from V and 4 bases from J; bases unmatched to any gene: 11. This CDR3 comprises 18 residues. CDR1 is SGHVS, CDR2 FNYEAQ, per germline. The chain's CDR3 is CASSLESSGGKASDTQYF. Written as DNA, the CDR3 is TGTGCCAGCAGCTTAGAGTCTAGCGGGGGTAAGGCGTCAGATACGCAGTATTTT.

The chain recombines TRBV2 with TRBJ1-1, with D possibly matching TRBD1 (5 bases). The CDR3 runs to 14 residues. V dropped 6 bases and J dropped 2 bases, with 13 bases sitting between them. Germline-derived CDR1 and CDR2 are SNHLY and FYNNEI. The CDR3 region has the DNA TGTGCCAGCAGAGCGGCAACAGGAAACACTGAAGCTTTCTTT. It encodes CASRAATGNTEAFF.

The chain is built from TRBV11-2 and TRBJ2-6; D unresolved. V lost 0 bases and J lost 5, with 8 bases in between. This CDR3 is 15 amino acids long. Germline V lookup: CDR1 SGHAT, CDR2 FQNNGV. The DNA for the CDR3 is TGTGCCAGCAGCTTAGACTCGCTCTGGGCCAACGTCCTGACTTTC. It codes for CASSLDSLWANVLTF.

This chain links TRBV7-9 with TRBJ2-1, with D tentatively TRBD2 (5 bases). The germline V and J ends were trimmed by 3 bases and 10 bases, with 10 bases remaining between them. This CDR3 contains 12 residues. The germline CDR1 and CDR2 sequences are SEHNR and FQNEAQ (reference sequence). The CDR3 nucleotides read TGTGCCAGCAGCTTCAGCGGTAACGAGCAGTTCTTC. Translation: CASSFSGNEQFF.

V and J are TRBV7-2 and TRBJ2-4; the D is unclear. This CDR3 is 16 amino acids long. V was trimmed by 1 base and J by 10 bases, leaving 20 bases between them. The germline V gene has CDR1 SGHTA and CDR2 FQGNSA. CDR3 sequence: CASSLVVSGPEGIQYF. The CDR3 coding sequence is TGTGCCAGCAGCTTAGTGGTTTCCGGCCCGGAAGGGATTCAGTACTTC. The whole variable domain, filled in from reference TRBV7-2 and TRBJ2-4, reads GAGVSQSPSNKVTEKGKDVELRCDPISGHTALYWYRQSLGQGLEFLIYFQGNSAPDKSGLPSDRFSAERTGGSVSTLTIQRTQQEDSAVYLCASSLVVSGPEGIQYFGAGTRLSVL.